This T cell receptor (beta chain) was obtained from a study of T cell responses to AZD1222 COVID-19 vaccine. General study results and limits: With two AZD1222 doses given, Spike-specific TCR breadth and depth both rose. Just a handful of people given AZD1222 tested seropositive at baseline. It should be noted that donors were predominantly white British and more often female, and clonal diversity was possibly underestimated.

Samples with a second dose at about 4 or about 12 weeks were pooled together. Sequencing used immunoSEQ multiplex PCR; TCRdb keeps in-frame clones, though not all of them. The sample gives over 130,000 clones, 75% to 90% of which show up once; about 1.5% is in the top ten. Comment on this clone: The antigen is unknown.

Germline assignment: CDR1 KGHSH and CDR2 LQKENI. This CDR3 comprises 16 residues. Unmatched junction bases numbered 13, after V lost 5 bases and J lost 5 bases. The clonotype originates from an adult who received the AZD1222 COVID-19 vaccine. Sequenced material: peripheral blood, taken 28 days after the second AZD1222 dose. The chain is built from TRBV18 and TRBJ2-3; 7 nucleotides match TRBD1. The CDR3 nucleotides read TGTGCCAGCTCAAAGAGTGATACAGGGGCGGGAGATACGCAGTATTTT. This sequence encodes CASSKSDTGAGDTQYF.